This T cell receptor (beta chain) was captured by sequencing in a study of T cell responses to AZD1222 COVID-19 vaccine. General study findings and limits: Nearly half of unique spike-specific TCRs reportedly avoided B.1.351 and B.1.1.7 mutated regions.

Comments on this clone: Its specificity is unknown.

Trimming took 3 bases from V and 0 from J, leaving 11 bases between them. Germline V lookup: CDR1 MRHNA, CDR2 SNTAGT. The CDR3 has 16 amino acids. Libraries were prepared by immunoSEQ multiplex PCR; TCRdb keeps only in-frame clonotypes and omits some of them. The sample has approximately 100,000 clones, around nine tenths seen once. This TCR was sampled from an adult in good health. The V gene is TRBV6-4, the J gene TRBJ2-2; maybe TRBD1 (6 bases). The material was peripheral blood, obtained on day 0 of AZD1222 vaccination. The CDR3 loop reads CASSEGWTANTGELFF. CDR3 sequence (DNA): TGTGCCAGCAGTGAGGGTTGGACAGCGAACACCGGGGAGCTGTTTTTT.